This TCR beta chain is from a study of cytomegalovirus exposure and HLA in healthy donors. About the research overall: Around 180 million T cells yielded roughly 120 million unique TCR beta sequences in earlier analysis. About 83 million unique TCRs from HLA-typed donors made up an early data release.

Looked up from germline, CDR1 is MDHEN and CDR2 is SYDVKM. The length of the CDR3 is 13 residues. After removal of 4 bases from V and 2 bases from J, the junction contained 0 bases not matched to a gene. Use of 60 Vbeta and 13 Jbeta primers characterized the PCR. Here immunoSEQ multiplex PCR was the method, and the copy in TCRdb shows in-frame clones only, minus some. The table records around 84,000 clones, more than 60% of them present only once. V usage is TRBV28 and J usage is TRBJ1-2; 8 bases agree with TRBD1. Sample: PBMCs. The clonotype originates from a human donor in good health. The chain's CDR3 is CASSWDRNYGYTF. The CDR3 DNA is TGTGCCAGCAGTTGGGACAGGAACTATGGCTACACCTTC.